One sample yielded the 2 T cell receptor beta chains listed below, sequenced in a study of T cell responses to AZD1222 COVID-19 vaccine (dated by TCRdb to the early 2020s). Library creation used the immunoSEQ multiplex PCR assay. TCRdb's version of the immuneACCESS table is confined to in-frame rearrangements and falls short of the full clone set. An unresolved V gene accounts for under half of the shortfall where checked; the remainder is of unknown origin. This sample holds 160,000 or so clones; roughly 92% were observed only once. 5.1% of the sample belongs to the ten largest clones. The sample's time point label, decoded: about 28 days (+/-7) after the second vaccine dose. The input for sequencing was peripheral blood, taken 28 days after the second AZD1222 dose. The origin of the receptors is an adult who received the AZD1222 COVID-19 vaccine.

The sample holds one count of this clone. This chain uses TRBV18 with TRBJ1-1, with D possibly TRBD1 on 6 matching bases. This CDR3 contains 13 residues. CDR1 is KGHSH, CDR2 LQKENI, per germline. V lost 5 bases and J 2 bases, leaving 9 bases between the germline ends. The CDR3 nucleotides are TGTGCCAGCTCATTAGGGACAAACACTGAAGCTTTCTTT. Translation gives CASSLGTNTEAFF.

The rearrangement uses TRBV2 and TRBJ1-1; 7 positions agree with TRBD1. Germline-derived CDR1 and CDR2 are SNHLY and FYNNEI. The CDR3 consists of 14 residues. V trimming: 5 bases; J trimming: 3 bases; junction bases outside the gene matches: 6. The CDR3 loop is CASSRGDRDTEAFF. The CDR3 bases are TGTGCCAGCAGTCGCGGAGACAGGGACACTGAAGCTTTCTTT.